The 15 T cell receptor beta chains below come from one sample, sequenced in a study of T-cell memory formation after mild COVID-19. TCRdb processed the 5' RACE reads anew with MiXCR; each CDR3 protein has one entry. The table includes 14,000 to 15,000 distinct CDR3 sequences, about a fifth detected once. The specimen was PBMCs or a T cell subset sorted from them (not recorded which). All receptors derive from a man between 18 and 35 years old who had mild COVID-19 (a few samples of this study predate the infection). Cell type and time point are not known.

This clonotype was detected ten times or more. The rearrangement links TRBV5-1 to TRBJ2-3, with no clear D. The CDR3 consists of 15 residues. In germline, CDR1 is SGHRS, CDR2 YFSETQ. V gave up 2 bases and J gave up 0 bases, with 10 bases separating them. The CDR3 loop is CASSLKGPSTDTQYF. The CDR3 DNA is TGCGCCAGCAGCTTAAAAGGACCTAGCACAGATACGCAGTATTTT.

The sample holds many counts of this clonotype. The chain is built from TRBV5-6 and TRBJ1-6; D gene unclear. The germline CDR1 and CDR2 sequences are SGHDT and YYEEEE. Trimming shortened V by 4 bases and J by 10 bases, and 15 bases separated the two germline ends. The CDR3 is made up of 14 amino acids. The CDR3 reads CASSGTSWYSPLHF. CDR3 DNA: TGTGCCAGCAGCGGAACATCTTGGTACTCACCCCTCCACTTT.

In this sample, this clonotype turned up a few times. The CDR3 loop reads CASSLRRGYLVQYF. In nucleotides, the CDR3 is TGTGCCAGCAGCTTGAGGCGGGGGTATCTGGTCCAGTACTTC. The chain employs TRBV7-9 and TRBJ2-5, with 7 nucleotides matching TRBD2. The V gene end was trimmed by 3 bases and the J gene end by 10 bases; junction bases not matched to a gene: 11. Looked up from germline, CDR1 is SEHNR and CDR2 is FQNEAQ (reference sequence). This CDR3 is 14 amino acids long. The variable domain in full, with the rest retrieved from reference TRBV7-9 and TRBJ2-5, is DTGVSQNPRHKITKRGQNVTFRCDPISEHNRLYWYRQTLGQGPEFLTYFQNEAQLEKSRLLSDRFSAERPKGSFSTLEIQRTEQGDSAMYLCASSLRRGYLVQYFGPGTRLLVL.

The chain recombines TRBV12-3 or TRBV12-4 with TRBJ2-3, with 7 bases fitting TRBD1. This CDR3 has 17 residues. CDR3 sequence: CVRLTGFRGDRTDTQYF. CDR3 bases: TGTGTCCGGTTGACAGGGTTTAGAGGGGACCGAACAGATACGCAGTATTTT.

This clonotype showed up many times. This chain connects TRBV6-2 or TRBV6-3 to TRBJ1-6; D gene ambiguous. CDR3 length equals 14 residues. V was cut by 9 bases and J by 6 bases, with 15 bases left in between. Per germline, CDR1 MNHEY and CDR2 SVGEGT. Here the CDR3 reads CARLPGAPNSPLHF. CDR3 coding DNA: TGTGCCAGACTCCCGGGAGCACCTAATTCACCCCTCCACTTT.

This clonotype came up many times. The CDR3 sequence is CASSSRLSTGELFF. Written as DNA, the CDR3 is TGTGCCAGCAGCAGCAGGTTAAGCACCGGGGAGCTGTTTTTT. The rearrangement uses TRBV7-3 and TRBJ2-2; the D is unclear. The CDR3 length is 14 residues. V dropped 5 bases and J dropped 4 bases, with 11 bases sitting between them. Germline CDR1 and CDR2: SGHTA and FQGTGA.

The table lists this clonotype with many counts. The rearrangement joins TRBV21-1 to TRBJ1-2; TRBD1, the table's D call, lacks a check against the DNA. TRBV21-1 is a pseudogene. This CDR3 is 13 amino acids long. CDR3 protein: CAKRTGAPYGYTF. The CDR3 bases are TGTGCCAAGCGGACCGGGGCCCCATATGGCTACACCTTC.

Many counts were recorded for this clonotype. In DNA form, the CDR3 reads TGTGCCAGCAGCCCTACTAGCGGGGTGTACCAAGAGACCCAGTACTTC. It is translated as CASSPTSGVYQETQYF. The chain carries TRBV12-3 or TRBV12-4 and TRBJ2-5; TRBD2 matches 10 bases. After removal of 6 bases from V and 0 bases from J, the junction contained 7 bases not matched to a gene. This CDR3 region has 16 residues.

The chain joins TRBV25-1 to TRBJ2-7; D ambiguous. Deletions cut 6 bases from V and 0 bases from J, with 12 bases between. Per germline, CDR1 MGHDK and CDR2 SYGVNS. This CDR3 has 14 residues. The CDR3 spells CASSFGRNSYEQYF. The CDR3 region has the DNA TGTGCCAGCAGCTTCGGACGGAACTCCTACGAGCAGTACTTC.

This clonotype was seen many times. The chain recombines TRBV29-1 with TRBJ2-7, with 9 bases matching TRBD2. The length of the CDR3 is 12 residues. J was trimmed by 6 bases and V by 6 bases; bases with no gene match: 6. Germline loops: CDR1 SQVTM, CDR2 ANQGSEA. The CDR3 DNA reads TGCAGCGTCAGAGCGGGGGGTGTCGAGCAGTACTTC. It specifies CSVRAGGVEQYF.

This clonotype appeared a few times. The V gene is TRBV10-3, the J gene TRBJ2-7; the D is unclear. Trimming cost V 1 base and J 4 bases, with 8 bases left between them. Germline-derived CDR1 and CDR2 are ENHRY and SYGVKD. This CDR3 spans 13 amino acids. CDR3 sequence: CAISEYGSYEQYV. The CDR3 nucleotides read TGTGCCATCAGTGAGTACGGCAGTTACGAGCAGTACGTC.

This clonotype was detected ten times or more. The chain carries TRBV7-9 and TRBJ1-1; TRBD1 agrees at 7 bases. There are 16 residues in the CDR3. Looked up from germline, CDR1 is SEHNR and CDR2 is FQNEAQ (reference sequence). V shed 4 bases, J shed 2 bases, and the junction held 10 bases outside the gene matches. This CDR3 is CASSSRKTGLNTEAFF. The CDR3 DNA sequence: TGTGCCAGCAGCTCCCGTAAGACAGGGTTAAACACTGAAGCTTTCTTT.

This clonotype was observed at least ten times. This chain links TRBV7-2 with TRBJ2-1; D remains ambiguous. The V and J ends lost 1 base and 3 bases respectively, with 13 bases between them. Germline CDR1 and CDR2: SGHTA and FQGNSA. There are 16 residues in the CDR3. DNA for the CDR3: TGTGCCAGCAGCTTAGTAGGGTCTCGTTTCTACAATGAGCAGTTCTTC. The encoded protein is CASSLVGSRFYNEQFF.

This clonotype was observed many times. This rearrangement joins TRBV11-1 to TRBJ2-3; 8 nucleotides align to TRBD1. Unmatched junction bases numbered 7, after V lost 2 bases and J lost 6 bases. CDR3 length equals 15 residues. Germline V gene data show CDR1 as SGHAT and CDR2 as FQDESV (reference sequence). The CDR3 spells CASSLPRGLGDTQYF. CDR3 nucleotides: TGTGCCAGCAGCTTACCCAGGGGGCTTGGGGATACGCAGTATTTT.

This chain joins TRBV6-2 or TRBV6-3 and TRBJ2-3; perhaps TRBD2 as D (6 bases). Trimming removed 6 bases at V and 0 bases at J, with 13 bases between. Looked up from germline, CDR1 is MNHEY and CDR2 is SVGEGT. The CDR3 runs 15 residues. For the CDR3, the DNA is TGTGCCAGCAGCCCGGGGGATTTTAGCACAGATACGCAGTATTTT. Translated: CASSPGDFSTDTQYF.